This passage covers 3 T cell receptor beta chains from one sample sequenced in a study of cytomegalovirus exposure and HLA in healthy donors. The PCR had 60 Vbeta and 13 Jbeta primers. TCRdb keeps only in-frame clones here, not all; method: immunoSEQ multiplex PCR. In total, the table holds some 200,000 clones. The sequencing sample was made of PBMCs. These receptors were obtained from a man aged 25 to 45 in good health and CMV-seronegative.

This chain uses TRBV18 with TRBJ2-5; possible D gene TRBD2, 5 bases. The V gene's germline CDR1 is KGHSH and CDR2 LQKENI. V was clipped by 2 bases and J by 4 bases, with 11 bases between them. There are 14 residues in the CDR3. The DNA of the CDR3 is TGTGCCAGCTCACCAGAGGGTTTGGTAGAGACCCAGTACTTC. This encodes CASSPEGLVETQYF.

This chain connects TRBV28 to TRBJ1-4, with 10 bases aligning to TRBD1. The V gene's germline CDR1 is MDHEN and CDR2 SYDVKM. This CDR3 comprises 15 residues. The V gene end was trimmed by 4 bases and the J gene end by 6 bases; junction bases not matched to a gene: 5. The CDR3 region is CASSSTGTGDEKLFF. For the CDR3, the DNA is TGTGCCAGCAGTTCAACCGGGACAGGGGATGAAAAACTGTTTTTT.

The chain combines TRBV9 with TRBJ2-2, with 7 bases identical to TRBD1. The V gene end was trimmed by 0 bases and the J gene end by 6 bases; junction bases not matched to a gene: 5. CDR3 length equals 15 residues. Per germline, CDR1 SGDLS and CDR2 YYNGEE. As DNA, the CDR3 is TGTGCCAGCAGCGTAGACCTCCAGGGGGCCGGGGAGCTGTTTTTT. The encoded protein is CASSVDLQGAGELFF. The full variable domain, completed using reference TRBV9 and TRBJ2-2, is DSGVTQTPKHLITATGQRVTLRCSPRSGDLSVYWYQQSLDQGLQFLIQYYNGEERAKGNILERFSAQQFPDLHSELNLSSLELGDSALYFCASSVDLQGAGELFFGEGSRLTVL.